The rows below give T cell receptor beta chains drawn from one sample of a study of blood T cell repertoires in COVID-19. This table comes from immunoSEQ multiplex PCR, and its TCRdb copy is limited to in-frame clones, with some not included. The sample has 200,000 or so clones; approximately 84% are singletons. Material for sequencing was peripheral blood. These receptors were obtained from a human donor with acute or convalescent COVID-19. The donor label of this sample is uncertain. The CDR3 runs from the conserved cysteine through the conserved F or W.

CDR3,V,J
CASRSGMTNTEAFF,TRBV6-5,TRBJ1-1
CSASVDQETQYF,TRBV29-1,TRBJ2-5
CASSLDRDYVNEQFF,TRBV6-2/TRBV6-3,TRBJ2-1
CASRRDLGGTEAFF,TRBV2,TRBJ1-1
CASIIYPGRAFF,TRBV28,TRBJ1-1
CASSGGDRPGYTF,TRBV9,TRBJ1-2
CAGIGTAFMNTEAFF,TRBV10-1,TRBJ1-1
CASSERDRAAYEQYF,TRBV5-8,TRBJ2-7
CASSLMATGGSDTQYF,TRBV7-3,TRBJ2-3
CASSIRTSGPKVF,TRBV7-2,TRBJ2-1
CSVASYPGNSGNTIYF,TRBV29-1,TRBJ1-3
CASSPGGSNQPQHF,TRBV7-9,TRBJ1-5
CASSSTGGTGTQYF,TRBV5-1,TRBJ2-3
CASRVVQGGKPQHF,TRBV6-5,TRBJ1-5
CAWSGLAGGSDTQYF,TRBV30,TRBJ2-3
CASSRQPNTEAFF,TRBV5-1,TRBJ1-1
CASSSTRQGRTEAFF,TRBV5-6,TRBJ1-1
CATSRDRASGIDTQYF,TRBV15,TRBJ2-3
CATSSRQVYQPQHF,TRBV15,TRBJ1-5
CASSSGEPRYGYTF,TRBV5-1,TRBJ1-2
CASSFQGPDTQYF,TRBV28,TRBJ2-3
CASSQGAKNIQYF,TRBV6-2/TRBV6-3,TRBJ2-4
CASSHRGLNTEAFF,TRBV3-1/TRBV3-2,TRBJ1-1
CAWLPAGGRGTQYF,TRBV30,TRBJ2-5
CASSQGDRGSGNTIYF,TRBV4-1,TRBJ1-3
CASSVLGTANAFF,TRBV28,TRBJ1-1
CASSTTGFTNGYTF,TRBV7-9,TRBJ1-2
CAWSVRGGTDTQYF,TRBV30,TRBJ2-3
CASRRLAGAYEQYF,TRBV7-2,TRBJ2-7
CASSEGLAGVDEQFF,TRBV7-3,TRBJ2-1
CASSLGTSGVNEQFF,TRBV7-6,TRBJ2-1
CASSLARGQGETQYF,TRBV5-1,TRBJ2-5
CATSDSGIGGGYTF,TRBV24-1,TRBJ1-2
CASREADWNGYTF,TRBV10-2,TRBJ1-2
CASSLGTEYNYGYTF,TRBV7-2,TRBJ1-2
CASSFRRGYEAFF,TRBV7-2,TRBJ1-1
CASSPPGTAGYEQYF,TRBV7-2,TRBJ2-7
CASSGSWTVQGYTF,TRBV6-2/TRBV6-3,TRBJ1-2
CASSQVGGDWGYTF,TRBV4-2,TRBJ1-2
CASSQERGSYNEQFF,TRBV3-1/TRBV3-2,TRBJ2-1
CASSFRPGRNTEAFF,TRBV5-1,TRBJ1-1
CASSPRQGRNNVLTF,TRBV28,TRBJ2-6
CASSSVRNTEAFF,TRBV27,TRBJ1-1